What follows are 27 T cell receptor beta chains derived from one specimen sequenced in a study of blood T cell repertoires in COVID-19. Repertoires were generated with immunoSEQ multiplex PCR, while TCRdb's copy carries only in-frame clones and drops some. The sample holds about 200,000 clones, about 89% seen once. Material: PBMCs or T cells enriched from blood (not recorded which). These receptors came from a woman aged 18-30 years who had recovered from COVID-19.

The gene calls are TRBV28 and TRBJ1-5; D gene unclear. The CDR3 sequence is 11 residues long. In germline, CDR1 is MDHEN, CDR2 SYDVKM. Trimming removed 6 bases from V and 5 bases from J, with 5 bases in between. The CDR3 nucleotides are TGTGCCAGCAGGGCAGATCAGCCCCAGCATTTT. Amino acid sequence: CASRADQPQHF.

CDR3 protein: CASSHFYGTVSYEQYF. Written as DNA, the CDR3 is TGTGCCAGCAGTCACTTCTATGGGACAGTAAGCTACGAGCAGTACTTC. The V and J genes are TRBV27 and TRBJ2-7, with 7 bases identical to TRBD1. This CDR3 has 16 amino acids. Germline trimming cut 5 bases from V and 3 bases from J; bases unmatched to any gene: 13. Germline CDR1 reads MNHEY; CDR2 reads SMNVEV (reference sequence).

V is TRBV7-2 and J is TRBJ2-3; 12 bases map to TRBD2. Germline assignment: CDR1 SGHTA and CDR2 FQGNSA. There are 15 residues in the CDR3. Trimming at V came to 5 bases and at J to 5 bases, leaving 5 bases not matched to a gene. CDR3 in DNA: TGTGCCAGCAGCCCGTCGGGACTAGCGGGAGATACGCAGTATTTT. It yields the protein CASSPSGLAGDTQYF.

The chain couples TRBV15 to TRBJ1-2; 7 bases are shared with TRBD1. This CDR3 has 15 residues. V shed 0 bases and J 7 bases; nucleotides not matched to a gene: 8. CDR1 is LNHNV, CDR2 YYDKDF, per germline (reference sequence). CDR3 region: CATSRETGENSGYTF. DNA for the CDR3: TGTGCCACCAGCAGAGAAACAGGGGAGAATAGTGGCTACACCTTC.

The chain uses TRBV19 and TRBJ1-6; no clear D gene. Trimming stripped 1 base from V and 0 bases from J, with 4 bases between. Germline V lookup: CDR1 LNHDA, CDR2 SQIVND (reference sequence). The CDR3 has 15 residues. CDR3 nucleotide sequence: TGTGCCAGTAGTATAGGCGGCTCCTATAATTCACCCCTCCACTTT. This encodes CASSIGGSYNSPLHF.

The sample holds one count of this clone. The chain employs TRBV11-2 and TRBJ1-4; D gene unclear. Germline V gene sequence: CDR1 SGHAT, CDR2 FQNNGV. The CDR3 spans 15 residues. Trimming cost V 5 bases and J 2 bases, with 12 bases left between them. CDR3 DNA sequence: TGTGCCAGCAGCCCGGGGTGGGTTACTAATGAAAAACTGTTTTTT. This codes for CASSPGWVTNEKLFF.

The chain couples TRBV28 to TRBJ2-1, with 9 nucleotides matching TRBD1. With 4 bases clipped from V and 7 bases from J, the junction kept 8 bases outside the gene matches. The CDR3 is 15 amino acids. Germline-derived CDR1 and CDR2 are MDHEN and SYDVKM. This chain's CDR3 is CASSSGQGTRNEQFF. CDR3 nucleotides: TGTGCCAGCAGTTCCGGACAGGGGACGAGGAATGAGCAGTTCTTC.

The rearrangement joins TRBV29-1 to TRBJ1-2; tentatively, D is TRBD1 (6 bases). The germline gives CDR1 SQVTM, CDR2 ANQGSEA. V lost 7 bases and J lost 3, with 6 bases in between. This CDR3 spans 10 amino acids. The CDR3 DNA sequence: TGCAGCGCAGGGGACTATGGCTACACCTTC. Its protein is CSAGDYGYTF.

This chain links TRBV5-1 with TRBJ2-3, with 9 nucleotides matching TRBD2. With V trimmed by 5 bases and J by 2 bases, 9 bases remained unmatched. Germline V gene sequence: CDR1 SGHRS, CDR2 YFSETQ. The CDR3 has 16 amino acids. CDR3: CASRSSGGGYTDTQYF. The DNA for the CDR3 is TGCGCCAGCAGGAGTAGCGGGGGTGGGTACACAGATACGCAGTATTTT.

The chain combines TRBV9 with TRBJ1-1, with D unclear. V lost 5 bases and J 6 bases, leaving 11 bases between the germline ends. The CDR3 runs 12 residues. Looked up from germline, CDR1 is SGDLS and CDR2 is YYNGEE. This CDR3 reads CASSGVRSEAFF. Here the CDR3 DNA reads TGTGCCAGCAGTGGTGTCCGGTCTGAAGCTTTCTTT.

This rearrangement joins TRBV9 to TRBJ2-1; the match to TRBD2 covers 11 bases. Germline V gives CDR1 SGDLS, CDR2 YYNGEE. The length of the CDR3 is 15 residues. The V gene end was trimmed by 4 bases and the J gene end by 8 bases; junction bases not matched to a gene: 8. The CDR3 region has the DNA TGTGCCAGCAGCAGCCTAGCGGGGGGCTGGGATGAGCAGTTCTTC. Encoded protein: CASSSLAGGWDEQFF. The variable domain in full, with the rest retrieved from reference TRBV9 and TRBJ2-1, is DSGVTQTPKHLITATGQRVTLRCSPRSGDLSVYWYQQSLDQGLQFLIQYYNGEERAKGNILERFSAQQFPDLHSELNLSSLELGDSALYFCASSSLAGGWDEQFFGPGTRLTVL.

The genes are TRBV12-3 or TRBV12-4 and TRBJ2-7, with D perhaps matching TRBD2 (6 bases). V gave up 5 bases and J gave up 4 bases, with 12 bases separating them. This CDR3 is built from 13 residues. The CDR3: CASSTGTFYEQYF. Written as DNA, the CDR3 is TGTGCCAGCAGTACCGGGACTTTTTACGAGCAGTACTTC.

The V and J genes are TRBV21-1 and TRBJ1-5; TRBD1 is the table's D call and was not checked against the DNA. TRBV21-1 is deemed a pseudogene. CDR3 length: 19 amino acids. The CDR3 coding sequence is TGTGCCAGCAGCAAAAGGCGGACAGGGAAAGGGCCAGGGCATCAGCCCCAGCATTTT. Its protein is CASSKRRTGKGPGHQPQHF.

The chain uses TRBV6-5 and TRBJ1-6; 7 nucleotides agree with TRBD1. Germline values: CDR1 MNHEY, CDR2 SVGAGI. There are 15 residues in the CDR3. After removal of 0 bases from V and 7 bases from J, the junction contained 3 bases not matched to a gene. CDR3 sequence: CASSYSARGNSPLHF. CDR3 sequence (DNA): TGTGCCAGCAGTTACTCTGCCAGGGGGAATTCACCCCTCCACTTT.

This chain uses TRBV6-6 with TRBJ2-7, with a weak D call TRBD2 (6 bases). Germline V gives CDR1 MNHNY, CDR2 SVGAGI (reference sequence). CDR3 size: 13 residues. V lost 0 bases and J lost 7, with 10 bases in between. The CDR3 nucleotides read TGTGCCAGCAGTTACTCGGAGGGAATAGAGCAGTACTTC. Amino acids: CASSYSEGIEQYF.

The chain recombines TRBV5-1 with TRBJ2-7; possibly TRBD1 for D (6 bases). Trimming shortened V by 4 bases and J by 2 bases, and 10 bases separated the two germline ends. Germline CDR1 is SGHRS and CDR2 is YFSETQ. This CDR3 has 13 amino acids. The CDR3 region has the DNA TGCGCCAGCAGCGGTAAGGGGGCCTACGAGCAGTACTTC. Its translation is CASSGKGAYEQYF.

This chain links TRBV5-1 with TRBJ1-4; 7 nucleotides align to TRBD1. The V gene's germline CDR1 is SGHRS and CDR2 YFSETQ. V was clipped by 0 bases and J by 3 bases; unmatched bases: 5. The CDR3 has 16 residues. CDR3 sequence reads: CASSLGRDSSNEKLFF. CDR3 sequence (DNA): TGCGCCAGCAGCTTGGGCCGGGACAGTTCTAATGAAAAACTGTTTTTT.

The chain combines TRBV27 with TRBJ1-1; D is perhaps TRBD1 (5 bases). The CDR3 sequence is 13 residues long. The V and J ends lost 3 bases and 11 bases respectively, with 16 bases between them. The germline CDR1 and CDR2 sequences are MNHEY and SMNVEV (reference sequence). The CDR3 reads CASSLGGSLNAFF. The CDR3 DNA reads TGTGCCAGCAGTTTGGGGGGGTCACTGAATGCTTTCTTT.

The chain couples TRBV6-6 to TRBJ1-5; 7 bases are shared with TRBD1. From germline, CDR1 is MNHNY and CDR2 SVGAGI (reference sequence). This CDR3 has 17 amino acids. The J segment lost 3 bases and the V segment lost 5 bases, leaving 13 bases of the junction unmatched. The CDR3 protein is CASSPGRQGTNNQPQHF. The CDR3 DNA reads TGTGCCAGCAGTCCCGGGAGACAGGGAACCAACAATCAGCCCCAGCATTTT.

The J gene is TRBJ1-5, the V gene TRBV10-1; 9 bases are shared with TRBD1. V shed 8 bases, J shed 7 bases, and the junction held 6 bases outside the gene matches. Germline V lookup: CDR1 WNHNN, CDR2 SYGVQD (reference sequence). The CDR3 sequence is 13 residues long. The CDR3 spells CASLGQGQQPQHF. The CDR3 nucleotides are TGCGCCAGCCTCGGACAGGGGCAACAGCCCCAGCATTTT.

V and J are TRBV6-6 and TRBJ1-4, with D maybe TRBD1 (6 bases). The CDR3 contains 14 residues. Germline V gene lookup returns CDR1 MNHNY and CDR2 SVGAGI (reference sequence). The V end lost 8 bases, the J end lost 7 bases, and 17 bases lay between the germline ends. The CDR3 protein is CASAGTSGGEKLFF. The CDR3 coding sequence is TGTGCCAGCGCAGGGACATCCGGAGGTGAAAAACTGTTTTTT.

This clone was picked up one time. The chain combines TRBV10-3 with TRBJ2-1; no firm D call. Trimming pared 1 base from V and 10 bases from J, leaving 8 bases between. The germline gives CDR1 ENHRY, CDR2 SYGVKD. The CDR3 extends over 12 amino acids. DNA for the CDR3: TGTGCCATCAGTGAGTGGGCAGAAGAGCAGTTCTTC. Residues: CAISEWAEEQFF.

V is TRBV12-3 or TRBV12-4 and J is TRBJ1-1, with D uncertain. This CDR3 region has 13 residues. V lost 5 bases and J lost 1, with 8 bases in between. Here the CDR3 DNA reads TGTGCCAGCAGTAATACGGGGAACACTGAAGCTTTCTTT. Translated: CASSNTGNTEAFF.

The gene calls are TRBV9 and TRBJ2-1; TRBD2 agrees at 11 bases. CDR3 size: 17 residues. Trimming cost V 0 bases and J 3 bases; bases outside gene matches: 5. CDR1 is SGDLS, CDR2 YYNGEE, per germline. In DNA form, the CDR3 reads TGTGCCAGCAGCGTAGGATTAGGGACTAGCGGCTACAATGAGCAGTTCTTC. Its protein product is CASSVGLGTSGYNEQFF.

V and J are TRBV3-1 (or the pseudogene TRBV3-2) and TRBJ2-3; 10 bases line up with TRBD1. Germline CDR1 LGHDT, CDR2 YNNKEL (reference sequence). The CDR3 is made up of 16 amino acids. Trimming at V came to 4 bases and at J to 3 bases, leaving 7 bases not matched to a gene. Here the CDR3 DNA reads TGTGCCAGCAGCCGGCGGGACAGGGGTAGTACAGATACGCAGTATTTT. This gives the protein CASSRRDRGSTDTQYF.

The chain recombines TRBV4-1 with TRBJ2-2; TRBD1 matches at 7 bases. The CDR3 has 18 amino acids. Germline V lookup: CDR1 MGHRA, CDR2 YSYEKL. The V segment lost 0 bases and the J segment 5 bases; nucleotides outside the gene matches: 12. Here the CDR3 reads CASSQESGTAFGTGELFF. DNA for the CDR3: TGCGCCAGCAGCCAAGAATCCGGGACAGCTTTTGGAACCGGGGAGCTGTTTTTT.

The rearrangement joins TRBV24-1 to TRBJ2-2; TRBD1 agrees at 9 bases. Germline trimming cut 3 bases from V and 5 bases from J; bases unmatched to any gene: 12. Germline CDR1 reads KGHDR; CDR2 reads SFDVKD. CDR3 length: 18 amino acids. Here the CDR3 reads CATSDPASHRGPTGELFF. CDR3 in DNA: TGTGCCACCAGTGATCCCGCGTCCCACAGGGGGCCTACCGGGGAGCTGTTTTTT.